This TCR beta chain appears in the sequencing data of a study of cytomegalovirus exposure and HLA in healthy donors. Overall study results and limits: When analyzed later, the rates of TCR association showed variation by HLA locus, with DRB1 the most and HLA-C the fewest. Segments of the TCR beta V type were, in most cases, productive about 90% or about 30% of the time in an earlier analysis.

The PCR made use of 60 Vbeta and 13 Jbeta primers. The authors' processing: Roughly 11 million of the 80 million or so unique TCR beta chains counted in a later analysis were shared. Generated by immunoSEQ multiplex PCR, the TCRdb table keeps only in-frame clones and is missing some. That table furnishes V, J and clone size, whereas the DNA furnished D and trimming. Of more than 50,000 clones detected, about 73% appear once; the ten largest clones hold approximately 19%. As concerns this clone: Its specificity is not known.

CDR1 is LGHNA and CDR2 is YSLEER in the germline V gene. Trimming removed 0 bases from V and 2 bases from J; junction bases left unmatched: 0. The CDR3 contains 15 residues. The clonotype was recovered from a woman aged 55-69 years in good health and CMV-seropositive. The J gene is TRBJ2-3, the V gene TRBV4-3, with 9 bases identical to TRBD1. Sequencing was performed on PBMCs. The CDR3 DNA reads as TGCGCCAGCAGCCAAGAACAGGGGGCCACAGATACGCAGTATTTT. It translates to CASSQEQGATDTQYF.